This T cell receptor beta chain was sequenced in a study of blood T cell repertoires in COVID-19. About the study: The study drew acute and convalescent COVID-19 samples from the United States, Italy and Spain. T cells, B-cell-depleted T cells, or PBMCs provided the cDNA or gDNA that served as material.

Germline trimming cut 3 bases from V and 2 bases from J; bases unmatched to any gene: 11. The germline gives CDR1 MNHEY, CDR2 SVGEGT. The CDR3 is 18 amino acids. Original handling: Reference gene primer amplification gave nucleated cell count estimates. Repertoires were generated with immunoSEQ multiplex PCR, while TCRdb's copy carries only in-frame clones and drops some. The V and J calls and clone size were taken over from that table, and D and trimming were inferred from the DNA. The table has hundreds of thousands of clones, about 86% seen once. The chain recombines TRBV6-2 or TRBV6-3 with TRBJ2-7; 12 bases agree with TRBD1. The sequencing input was peripheral blood. The TCR sequence derives from a woman between 45 and 60 years old with acute or convalescent COVID-19. The CDR3 DNA follows: TGTGCCAGCAGTTATGGGACAGGGGGCCCGAGGGAACCCTACGAGCAGTACTTC. Encoded protein: CASSYGTGGPREPYEQYF.